This T cell receptor beta chain is from a study of blood T cell repertoires in COVID-19. The V and J ends lost 3 bases and 7 bases, in that order; junction bases with no gene match: 4. Germline lookup yields CDR1 MGHRA and CDR2 YSYEKL. This CDR3 is built from 15 residues. In the original analysis: Amplification from reference gene primers served as the basis for estimated nucleated cell counts. Sequencing used immunoSEQ multiplex PCR; TCRdb keeps in-frame clones, though not all of them. The DNA was the basis for D and trimming; V, J and clone size are from that table. The sample consists of 300,000 or so clones, just under 90% of them appearing once.

This chain joins TRBV4-1 and TRBJ1-4; 11 positions match TRBD1. The TCR sequence derives from a woman in her forties or fifties who had been exposed to COVID-19. Specimen: PBMCs or T cells enriched from blood (not recorded which). The CDR3 loop reads CASSHRTGGFEKLFF. Here the CDR3 DNA reads TGCGCCAGCAGCCACCGGACAGGGGGCTTTGAAAAACTGTTTTTT.